Below, 8 T cell receptor beta chains from the same sample are listed, as sequenced in a study of T cell changes during pregnancy in multiple sclerosis. The protocol was immunoSEQ multiplex PCR, while the TCRdb copy is restricted to in-frame clones and leaves out a portion. The sample contains roughly 50,000 clones, roughly nine tenths of which appear only once. Sequenced material: CD4+ T cells from peripheral blood mononuclear cells, taken after pregnancy. The receptors originated from a female donor with multiple sclerosis, enrolled in a pregnancy study.

This chain connects TRBV5-6 to TRBJ2-7; 11 nucleotides align to TRBD2. The length of the CDR3 is 15 residues. V dropped 0 bases and J dropped 4; count of bases not matched to a gene: 3. Per germline, CDR1 SGHDT and CDR2 YYEEEE. The CDR3 DNA reads TGTGCCAGCAGCTTGGGACTAGCGGGATTATACGAGCAGTACTTC. Protein product: CASSLGLAGLYEQYF.

The chain couples TRBV6-1 to TRBJ2-7; tentative D call: TRBD1 (6 bases). The germline V and J ends were trimmed by 2 bases and 7 bases, with 18 bases remaining between them. This CDR3 has 15 amino acids. The V gene's germline CDR1 is MNHNS and CDR2 SASEGT. In DNA, the CDR3 is TGTGCCAGCAGTGAATTTGGGGGCACTGGACGGGAGCAGTACTTC. This encodes CASSEFGGTGREQYF.

The chain combines TRBV27 with TRBJ1-2, with D uncertain. The CDR3 length is 14 residues. Trimming took off 5 bases at V and 4 bases at J, with 14 bases between the two ends. Germline V gene sequence: CDR1 MNHEY, CDR2 SMNVEV (reference sequence). Written as DNA, the CDR3 is TGTGCCAGCAGTAAGACTACGTTTAGCTATGGCTACACCTTC. This codes for CASSKTTFSYGYTF.

V is TRBV23-1 and J is TRBJ1-5; 8 bases align to TRBD1. TRBV23-1 is treated as an ORF (open reading frame) with a function not yet certain. After removal of 2 bases from V and 3 bases from J, the junction contained 6 bases not matched to a gene. CDR3 size: 16 residues. The CDR3 loop reads CASSQRTGRINQPQHF. Written as DNA, the CDR3 is TGCGCCAGCAGTCAAAGGACAGGGCGAATCAATCAGCCCCAGCATTTT.

This chain links TRBV7-6 with TRBJ2-3; 13 bases fit TRBD2. CDR3 length: 16 residues. V lost 4 bases to trimming and J lost 8 bases; unmatched junction nucleotides: 9. Germline assignment: CDR1 SGHVS and CDR2 FNYEAQ. Here the CDR3 DNA reads TGTGCCAGCAGCTCCATACTAGCGGGAGGGTGGGGTACGCAGTATTTT. Translated: CASSSILAGGWGTQYF.

CDR3 region: CASSDHMRDRGPAFF. The CDR3 DNA sequence: TGTGCCAGCAGCGATCACATGAGGGACAGGGGCCCGGCTTTCTTT. The rearrangement links TRBV5-8 to TRBJ1-1; 10 bases fit TRBD1. Germline CDR1 SGHTS, CDR2 YDEGEE. This CDR3 has 15 amino acids. J lost 11 bases, V lost 4 bases, and 14 bases had no gene match.

The chain uses TRBV6-1 and TRBJ1-5; 7 bases fit TRBD1. Germline CDR1 reads MNHNS; CDR2 reads SASEGT. CDR3 size: 16 residues. V shed 0 bases, J shed 0 bases, and the junction held 2 bases outside the gene matches. Here the CDR3 reads CASSEAGGNSNQPQHF. DNA of the CDR3: TGTGCCAGCAGTGAAGCAGGGGGCAATAGCAATCAGCCCCAGCATTTT.

J is TRBJ1-2 and V is TRBV19; possible D gene TRBD1, 6 bases. Between the trimmed V and J ends, which lost 7 bases and 3 bases, there was a span of 18 bases. CDR3 length: 15 residues. Germline values: CDR1 LNHDA, CDR2 SQIVND (reference sequence). CDR3 coding DNA: TGTGCCAGTAATATGGAGACAGGCTGGGACTATGGCTACACCTTC. Amino acid sequence: CASNMETGWDYGYTF.